The T cell receptor beta chain described here comes from a study of beta chain features in type 1 diabetes. The CDR3 is made up of 13 amino acids. Trimming shortened V by 3 bases and J by 0 bases, and 5 bases separated the two germline ends. Germline CDR1 KGHSH, CDR2 LQKENI. This clone was counted between two and nine times. Every isolated RNA sample was fully reverse transcribed, so sequencing captured expressed TCRB transcripts. This table comes from immunoSEQ multiplex PCR, and its TCRdb copy is limited to in-frame clones, with some not included. Among 350,000 to 450,000 clones listed, roughly 16% were seen once.

This TCR derives from a woman aged 18 to 35 in good health. This chain connects TRBV18 to TRBJ2-5; D not certain. The sequenced sample was naive CD4+ T cells from blood. The CDR3 sequence is CASSPQYQETQYF. The CDR3 nucleotides read TGTGCCAGCTCACCCCAGTACCAAGAGACCCAGTACTTC.